These 20 T cell receptor beta chains came from one sample sequenced in a study of cytomegalovirus exposure and HLA in healthy donors. Amplification used 60 Vbeta primers and 13 Jbeta primers. TCRdb keeps only in-frame clones here, not all; method: immunoSEQ multiplex PCR. This sample yields approximately 220,000 clones, of which approximately 83% are seen a single time; roughly 0.71% belongs to the top ten. Sequenced input: PBMCs. The source is a boy between 2 and 10 years old in good health and CMV-seronegative.

The rearrangement links TRBV5-1 to TRBJ1-1, with D possibly matching TRBD1 (5 bases). V shed 0 bases and J shed 11 bases, with 14 bases lying between them. Germline V gene sequence: CDR1 SGHRS, CDR2 YFSETQ. The CDR3 spans 13 residues. The CDR3 sequence: CASSLGQGGGAFF. The CDR3 coding sequence is TGCGCCAGCAGCTTGGGGCAGGGCGGGGGGGCTTTCTTT.

The chain links TRBV13 to TRBJ2-7; 7 bases are shared with TRBD1. The CDR3 contains 17 residues. Losses at the gene ends were 0 bases for V and 1 base for J; bases not matched to a gene: 9. The V gene's germline CDR1 is PRHDT and CDR2 FYEKMQ (reference sequence). The CDR3 nucleotides read TGTGCCAGCAGCTTAGGCCGAGGGGGCGTCCTTTCCTACGAGCAGTACTTC. Translated, it gives CASSLGRGGVLSYEQYF.

This clone came up a few times. The CDR3 sequence is CASSKEWRDEKLFF. DNA for the CDR3: TGTGCCAGCAGCAAGGAGTGGCGGGATGAAAAACTGTTTTTT. This sequence joins TRBV2 and TRBJ1-4, with unresolved D. Per germline, CDR1 SNHLY and CDR2 FYNNEI. The V and J ends lost 6 bases and 6 bases respectively, with 14 bases between them. The CDR3 extends over 14 amino acids.

This clone was observed a single time. The chain couples TRBV11-2 to TRBJ2-1; D is possibly TRBD1 (6 bases). The CDR3 runs to 13 residues. The V gene's germline CDR1 is SGHAT and CDR2 FQNNGV. The V gene lost 2 bases and the J gene lost 6 bases, with 8 bases spanning the gap. CDR3 DNA sequence: TGTGCCAGCAGCTTAAACAGGGTCAATGAGCAGTTCTTC. Its protein is CASSLNRVNEQFF.

This clone showed up just once. The chain has TRBV9 and TRBJ2-3; TRBD2 aligns across 9 bases. The germline CDR1 and CDR2 sequences are SGDLS and YYNGEE. The V segment lost 0 bases and the J segment 11 bases; nucleotides outside the gene matches: 4. The CDR3 is made up of 13 amino acids. CDR3 nucleotide sequence: TGTGCCAGCAGCGTAGAGGGTAGCGGGGGGCAGTATTTT. Amino acid sequence: CASSVEGSGGQYF.

The genes are TRBV9 and TRBJ2-3, with TRBD2 matching over 8 bases. This CDR3 has 16 residues. The germline V gene encodes CDR1 SGDLS and CDR2 YYNGEE. The junction had 8 bases not matched to a gene; V was cut back by 3 bases and J by 2 bases. CDR3 nucleotide sequence: TGTGCCAGCAGCGGCGCGGGGGGCGGGAACACAGATACGCAGTATTTT. Its protein product is CASSGAGGGNTDTQYF.

The V gene is TRBV12-5, the J gene TRBJ1-2; 7 bases agree with TRBD1. Germline-derived CDR1 and CDR2 are LGHNT and FRNRAP. V lost 6 bases and J lost 8; bases outside the gene matches: 12. The CDR3 totals 14 residues. CDR3 protein: CASGRGQNVPGYTF. In DNA, the CDR3 is TGTGCTAGTGGGAGGGGGCAGAACGTACCCGGCTACACCTTC. The full variable domain, completed using reference TRBV12-5 and TRBJ1-2, is DARVTQTPRHKVTEMGQEVTMRCQPILGHNTVFWYRQTMMQGLELLAYFRNRAPLDDSGMPKDRFSAEMPDATLATLKIQPSEPRDSAVYFCASGRGQNVPGYTFGSGTRLTVV.

The chain employs TRBV5-1 and TRBJ2-1; 7 nucleotides match TRBD1. CDR3 length equals 14 residues. Germline trimming cut 4 bases from V and 5 bases from J; bases unmatched to any gene: 6. The germline gives CDR1 SGHRS, CDR2 YFSETQ. The chain's CDR3 is CASSMTGRNNEQFF. The CDR3 DNA reads as TGCGCCAGCAGCATGACAGGGCGAAACAATGAGCAGTTCTTC.

This clone is a singleton in its sample. The chain carries TRBV5-1 and TRBJ2-7; TRBD1 is a possible D gene (5 bases). The CDR3 has 14 residues. CDR1 and CDR2 from the germline V gene are SGHRS and YFSETQ. The V end was cut by 0 bases, the J end by 6 bases, with 13 bases between. The CDR3: CASSLGTNNGEQYF. The CDR3 DNA reads TGCGCCAGCAGCTTGGGGACAAACAACGGCGAGCAGTACTTC.

The V and J genes are TRBV13 and TRBJ1-2; D ambiguous. In germline, CDR1 is PRHDT, CDR2 FYEKMQ (reference sequence). V was cut by 5 bases and J by 10 bases, with 14 bases left in between. This CDR3 has 12 residues. CDR3 in DNA: TGTGCCAGCAGCCCGTCCGCCGGTGTCTACACCTTC. It translates to CASSPSAGVYTF.

The chain has TRBV7-9 and TRBJ2-3; D might be TRBD2 (6 bases). The CDR3 covers 13 residues. CDR1 SEHNR and CDR2 FQNEAQ come from the germline V gene (reference sequence). V lost 11 bases and J 0 bases, leaving 12 bases between the germline ends. The DNA for the CDR3 is TGTGCCGCAAGGGAGGATAGCACAGATACGCAGTATTTT. Amino acid sequence: CAAREDSTDTQYF.

The V call is TRBV4-1, the J call TRBJ2-7; 7 positions match TRBD2. Germline assignment: CDR1 MGHRA and CDR2 YSYEKL. V was clipped by 1 base and J by 7 bases; unmatched bases: 10. The CDR3 extends over 15 amino acids. The CDR3 loop is CASSQGRASGGEQYF. The CDR3 nucleotides are TGCGCCAGCAGCCAAGGAAGGGCCTCCGGGGGGGAGCAGTACTTC.

Only a few counts were recorded for this clone. The chain links TRBV4-1 to TRBJ1-6; no firm D call. The length of the CDR3 is 18 residues. CDR1 is MGHRA, CDR2 YSYEKL, per germline. Trimming shortened V by 0 bases and J by 2 bases, and 14 bases separated the two germline ends. For the CDR3, the DNA is TGCGCCAGCAGCCAAGATGCGCAAGGGAGGACCTATAATTCACCCCTCCACTTT. Encoded protein: CASSQDAQGRTYNSPLHF.

The chain couples TRBV13 to TRBJ2-1; TRBD2 aligns across 9 bases. J lost 0 bases, V lost 1 base, and 1 base had no gene match. The CDR3 extends over 16 amino acids. Germline-derived CDR1 and CDR2 are PRHDT and FYEKMQ (reference sequence). The CDR3: CASSLARGGSYNEQFF. The CDR3 nucleotides read TGTGCCAGCAGCTTAGCGCGGGGGGGCTCCTACAATGAGCAGTTCTTC.

This chain uses TRBV29-1 with TRBJ2-5; 8 positions agree with TRBD1. The CDR3 is 16 residues long. V lost 5 bases, J lost 5 bases, and 16 bases stayed unmatched. Looked up from germline, CDR1 is SQVTM and CDR2 is ANQGSEA. The CDR3 reads CSVLIIDRGNMETQYF. CDR3 in DNA: TGCAGCGTTCTTATCATAGACAGGGGAAATATGGAGACCCAGTACTTC.

V gene TRBV5-1 combines with J gene TRBJ1-3; D is undetermined. Germline CDR1 is SGHRS and CDR2 is YFSETQ. The CDR3 has 14 amino acids. Trimming took off 4 bases at V and 2 bases at J, with 10 bases between the two ends. CDR3 sequence: CASSAGLAGNTIYF. The CDR3 DNA reads TGCGCCAGCAGCGCAGGCTTGGCTGGAAACACCATATATTTT. Variable domain in full (rest from reference TRBV5-1 and TRBJ1-3): KAGVTQTPRYLIKTRGQQVTLSCSPISGHRSVSWYQQTPGQGLQFLFEYFSETQRNKGNFPGRFSGRQFSNSRSEMNVSTLELGDSALYLCASSAGLAGNTIYFGEGSWLTVV.

The J gene is TRBJ2-5, the V gene TRBV2; possible D gene TRBD1, 5 bases. Looked up from germline, CDR1 is SNHLY and CDR2 is FYNNEI. Trimming took 11 bases from V and 6 from J, leaving 13 bases between them. The CDR3 is 11 amino acids. Here the CDR3 DNA reads TGTGCCCGAAGGGGTGGTCAGACCCAGTACTTC. Protein product: CARRGGQTQYF.

The chain couples TRBV5-8 to TRBJ2-3; TRBD1 agrees at 11 bases. J gave up 4 bases and V 2 bases, and 9 bases lay outside the gene matches. Germline V gene data show CDR1 as SGHTS and CDR2 as YDEGEE. This CDR3 contains 17 residues. CDR3 loop: CASSFPRTGGVPDTQYF. As DNA, the CDR3 is TGTGCCAGCAGCTTCCCTCGGACAGGGGGCGTTCCAGATACGCAGTATTTT. Full variable domain (outside the CDR3, taken from reference TRBV5-8 and TRBJ2-3): EAGVTQSPTHLIKTRGQQATLRCSPISGHTSVYWYQQALGLGLQFLLWYDEGEERNRGNFPPRFSGRQFPNYSSELNVNALELEDSALYLCASSFPRTGGVPDTQYFGPGTRLTVL.

The genes are TRBV7-9 and TRBJ2-5; 10 nucleotides match TRBD1. The CDR3 length is 17 residues. The germline V gene encodes CDR1 SEHNR and CDR2 FQNEAQ (reference sequence). With V trimmed by 1 base and J by 4 bases, 9 bases remained unmatched. The CDR3 DNA is TGTGCCAGCAGCTTAGAAGACAGGGGGCGCCTGGGAGAGACCCAGTACTTC. It is translated as CASSLEDRGRLGETQYF.

J is TRBJ2-7 and V is TRBV30; the match to TRBD1 covers 8 bases. Germline V gene sequence: CDR1 GTSNPN, CDR2 SVGIG (reference sequence). The V segment lost 5 bases and the J segment 3 bases; nucleotides outside the gene matches: 9. This CDR3 has 14 residues. CDR3 protein: CAWETGVGNYEQYF. Here the CDR3 DNA reads TGTGCCTGGGAGACAGGGGTCGGGAACTACGAGCAGTACTTC.